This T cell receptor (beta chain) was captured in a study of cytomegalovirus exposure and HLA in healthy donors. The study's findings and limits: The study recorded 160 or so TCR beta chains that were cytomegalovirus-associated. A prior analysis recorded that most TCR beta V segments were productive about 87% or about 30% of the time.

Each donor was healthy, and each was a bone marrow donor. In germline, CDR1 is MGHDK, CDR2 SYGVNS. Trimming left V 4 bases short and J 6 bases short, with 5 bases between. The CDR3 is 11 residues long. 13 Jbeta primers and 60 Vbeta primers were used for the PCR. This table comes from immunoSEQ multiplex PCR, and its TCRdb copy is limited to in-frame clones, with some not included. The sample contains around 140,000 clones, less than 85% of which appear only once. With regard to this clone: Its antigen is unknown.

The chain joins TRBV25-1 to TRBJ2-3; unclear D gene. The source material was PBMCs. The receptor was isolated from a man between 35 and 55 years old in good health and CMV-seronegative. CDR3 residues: CASSVSDTQYF. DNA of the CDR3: TGTGCCAGCAGTGTGAGCGATACGCAGTATTTT.